This T cell receptor (beta chain) was captured in a study of blood T cell repertoires in COVID-19. Across the whole study: The United States, Italy and Spain were the sources of the acute and convalescent COVID-19 samples. The analysed material was cDNA or gDNA that came from T cells, B-cell-depleted T cells, or PBMCs.

CDR1 and CDR2 from the germline V gene are SGDLS and YYNGEE. The length of the CDR3 is 15 residues. V lost 4 bases and J lost 4; bases outside the gene matches: 9. Authors' methods: Cell counts per sample came from amplifying reference gene primers. The protocol was immunoSEQ multiplex PCR, while the TCRdb copy is restricted to in-frame clones and leaves out a portion. V, J and clone size are taken as reported in that table, and D and trimming were inferred from the DNA itself. The table records about 200,000 clones, around 90% of them present only once. The sample consisted of peripheral blood. The sequence was obtained from a man in his forties or fifties with acute or convalescent COVID-19. V gene TRBV9 combines with J gene TRBJ1-2; 8 bases agree with TRBD1. In nucleotides, the CDR3 is TGTGCCAGCAGCAGGGGACAGGCTGGGACCTATGGCTACACCTTC. Amino acids: CASSRGQAGTYGYTF.